The clone carrying this T cell receptor (beta chain) is categorized as medium-sized. Its antigen is currently unknown. The sample is drawn from a study of shared clonotypes between healthy human individuals. Study-wide findings and caveats: Compared with memory subsets, naive subsets generally had larger estimated richness.

TCRdb's copy holds only in-frame clones and misses some; the assay was immunoSEQ multiplex PCR. This table holds approximately 710,000 clones, 80% to 95% found once. Trimming removed 6 bases at V and 2 bases at J, with 5 bases between. Per germline, CDR1 MGHRA and CDR2 YSYEKL. The CDR3 is 12 residues long. Those who donated were healthy HIV-negative adults, with no recent acute infections or vaccinations reported. Sample: memory CD8+ T cells from PBMCs. Noted subset: CD45RO+ cells pooled with CCR7-negative TemRA cells. The receptor was derived from a man aged 18 to 30 in good health. Some clones in this sample may be carry-over from other donors' samples. This chain joins TRBV4-1 and TRBJ2-1; D might be TRBD1 or TRBD2, each matching 5 bases. CDR3 nucleotide sequence: TGCGCCAGCAGGGGGGCCTACAATGAGCAGTTCTTC. Amino acids: CASRGAYNEQFF.